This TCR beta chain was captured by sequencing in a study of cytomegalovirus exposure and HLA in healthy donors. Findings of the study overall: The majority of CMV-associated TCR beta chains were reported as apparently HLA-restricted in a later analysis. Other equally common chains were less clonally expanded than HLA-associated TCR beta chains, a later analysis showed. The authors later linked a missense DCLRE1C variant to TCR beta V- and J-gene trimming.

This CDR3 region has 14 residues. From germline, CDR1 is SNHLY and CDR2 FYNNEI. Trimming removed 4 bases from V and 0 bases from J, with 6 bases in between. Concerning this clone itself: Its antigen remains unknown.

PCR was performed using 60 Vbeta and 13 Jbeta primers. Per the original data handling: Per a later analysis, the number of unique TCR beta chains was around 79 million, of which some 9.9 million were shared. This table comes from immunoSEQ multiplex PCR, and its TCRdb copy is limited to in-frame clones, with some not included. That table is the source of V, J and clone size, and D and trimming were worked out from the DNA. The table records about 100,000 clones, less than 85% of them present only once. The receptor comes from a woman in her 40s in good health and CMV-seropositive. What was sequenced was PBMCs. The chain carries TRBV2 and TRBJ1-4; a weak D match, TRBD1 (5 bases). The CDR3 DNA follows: TGTGCCAGCAGTGCAGGGCCAACTAATGAAAAACTGTTTTTT. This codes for CASSAGPTNEKLFF.